This entry is about one T cell receptor beta chain. The data derive from a study of blood T cell repertoires in COVID-19. On the study more broadly: Specimens from acute and convalescent COVID-19 originated in the United States, Italy and Spain. Sample material is recorded as cDNA or gDNA derived from T cells, B-cell-depleted T cells, or PBMCs.

Original data processing: Scientists estimated how many nucleated cells there were by amplifying reference gene primers. Assay: immunoSEQ multiplex PCR; the TCRdb copy retains only in-frame clones and omits some. That table furnishes V, J and clone size, whereas the DNA furnished D and trimming. The data show fewer than 100,000 clones, approximately 87% seen once. The TCR comes from a man older than 75 in a cohort sampled during active COVID-19. Sequencing used peripheral blood.

The CDR3 nucleotides read TGTGCCAGCAGCTTAGGGACAGGCATGAACACTGAAGCTTTCTTT. Its translation: CASSLGTGMNTEAFF. This chain joins TRBV13 and TRBJ1-1, with D possibly matching TRBD1 (6 bases). Trimming took off 0 bases at V and 0 bases at J, with 8 bases between the two ends. Germline-derived CDR1 and CDR2 are PRHDT and FYEKMQ (reference sequence). The CDR3 has 15 residues.